One T cell receptor (beta chain) is described in this entry. Trimming left V 3 bases short and J 1 base short, with 21 bases between. CDR1 and CDR2 from the germline V gene are ENHRY and SYGVKD. CDR3 length: 18 residues. The sample belongs to a study of blood T cell repertoires in COVID-19. Whole-study context: PBMCs, B-cell-depleted T cells, or T cells were the source of the cDNA or gDNA that made up the material.

In the original analysis: Estimation of nucleated cell counts relied on the amplification of reference gene primers. The protocol was immunoSEQ multiplex PCR, while the TCRdb copy is restricted to in-frame clones and leaves out a portion. V, J and clone size are taken as reported in that table, and D and trimming were inferred from the DNA itself. The profile shows about 240,000 clones, 85% of them singletons. The source is a man aged 45 to 65 with COVID-19, enrolled during active disease. Material for sequencing was peripheral blood. This chain uses TRBV10-3 with TRBJ1-1, with D maybe TRBD1 (5 bases). Here the CDR3 DNA reads TGTGCCATCAGTGATCCCGGCGGGGGGATTGGAGGGAACACTGAAGCTTTCTTT. Its protein is CAISDPGGGIGGNTEAFF.